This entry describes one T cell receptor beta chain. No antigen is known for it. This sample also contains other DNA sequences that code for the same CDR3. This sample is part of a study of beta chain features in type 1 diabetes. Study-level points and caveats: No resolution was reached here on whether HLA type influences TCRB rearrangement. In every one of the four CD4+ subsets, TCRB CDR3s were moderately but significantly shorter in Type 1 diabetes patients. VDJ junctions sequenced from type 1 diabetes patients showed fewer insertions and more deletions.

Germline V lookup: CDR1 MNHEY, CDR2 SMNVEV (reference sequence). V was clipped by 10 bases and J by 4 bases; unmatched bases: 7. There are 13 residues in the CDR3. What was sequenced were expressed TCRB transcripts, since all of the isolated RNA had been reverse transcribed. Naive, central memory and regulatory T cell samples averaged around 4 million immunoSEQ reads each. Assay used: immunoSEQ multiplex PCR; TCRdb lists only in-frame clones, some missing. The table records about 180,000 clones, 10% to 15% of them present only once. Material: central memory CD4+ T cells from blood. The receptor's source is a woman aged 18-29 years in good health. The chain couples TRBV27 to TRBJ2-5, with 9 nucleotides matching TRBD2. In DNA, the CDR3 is TGTGCCACCGGTAGCGGGAGAGGAGAGACCCAGTACTTC. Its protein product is CATGSGRGETQYF.